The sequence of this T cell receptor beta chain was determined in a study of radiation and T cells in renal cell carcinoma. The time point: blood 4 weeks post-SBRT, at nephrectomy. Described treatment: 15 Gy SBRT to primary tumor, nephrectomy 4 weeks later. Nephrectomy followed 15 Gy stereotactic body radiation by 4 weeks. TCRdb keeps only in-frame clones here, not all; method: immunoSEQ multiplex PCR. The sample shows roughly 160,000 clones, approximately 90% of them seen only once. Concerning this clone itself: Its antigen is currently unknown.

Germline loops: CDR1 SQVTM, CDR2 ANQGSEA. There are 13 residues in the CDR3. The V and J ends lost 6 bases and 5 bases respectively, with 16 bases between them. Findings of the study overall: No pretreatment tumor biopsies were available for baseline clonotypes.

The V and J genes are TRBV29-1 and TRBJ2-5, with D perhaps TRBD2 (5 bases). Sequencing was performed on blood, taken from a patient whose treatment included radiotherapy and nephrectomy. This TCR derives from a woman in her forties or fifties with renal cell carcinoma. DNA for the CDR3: TGCAGCGTGAGGGCATGGGTAATGGAGACCCAGTACTTC. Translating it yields CSVRAWVMETQYF.